The clone carrying this T cell receptor (beta chain) was seen repeatedly, ten times or more. Its target is not known. This CDR3 comprises 18 residues. Germline CDR1 is SGHAT and CDR2 is FQNNGV. Trimming removed 0 bases from V and 0 bases from J, with 12 bases in between. Genomic DNA, the template, was used for profiling of the TCR beta VDJ and CDR3. MiXCR, applied by TCRdb to the reads, yields one record per CDR3 protein. The table lists under 200,000 distinct CDR3 sequences, under 55% of them singletons. The sample originates from a study of CD8+CD57+ T cells in acquired aplastic anemia. Whole-study context: Sorted CD4+ and CD8+ cells gave an average of roughly 3 ug of DNA. Notes on the study in general: Controls and patients did not differ significantly in CD8+ Simpson's diversity. The number of CD8+ CDR3 sequences shared by patients and controls was twenty-nine.

The authors sequenced patients whose flow cytometry had shown CD8+CD57+ cell expansion. The chain recombines TRBV11-2 with TRBJ2-6, with D possibly being TRBD1 or TRBD2 (5 bases each). The sequencing sample was made of sorted CD4+, CD8+, or CD8+CD57+ T cells (not recorded which) from PBMCs. The TCR originated in a human donor with aplastic anemia. The CDR3 region has the DNA TGTGCCAGCAGCTTAGAGAGGGTTGGGGCCTCTGGGGCCAACGTCCTGACTTTC. Protein sequence: CASSLERVGASGANVLTF.